This T cell receptor beta chain originates from a study of cytomegalovirus exposure and HLA in healthy donors. Study outcomes and limitations: Listed as cytomegalovirus-associated were 164 TCR beta chains. Reports showed the classifier diagnosing cytomegalovirus status with high specificity and sensitivity.

PCR was performed using 60 Vbeta and 13 Jbeta primers. Libraries were prepared by immunoSEQ multiplex PCR; TCRdb keeps only in-frame clonotypes and omits some of them. The sample has about 90,000 clones, 65% to 85% seen once. The V end lost 6 bases, the J end lost 1 base, and 9 bases lay between the germline ends. This CDR3 is built from 13 residues. CDR1 and CDR2 (germline): SNHLY, FYNNEI. Remarks on this clone: Its target is unknown.

Sequencing used PBMCs. The chain carries TRBV2 and TRBJ1-1; D unresolved. The sequence derives from a young man in good health and CMV-seronegative. The CDR3 loop is CASRGAGNTEAFF. CDR3 DNA: TGTGCCAGCAGGGGCGCGGGGAACACTGAAGCTTTCTTT.